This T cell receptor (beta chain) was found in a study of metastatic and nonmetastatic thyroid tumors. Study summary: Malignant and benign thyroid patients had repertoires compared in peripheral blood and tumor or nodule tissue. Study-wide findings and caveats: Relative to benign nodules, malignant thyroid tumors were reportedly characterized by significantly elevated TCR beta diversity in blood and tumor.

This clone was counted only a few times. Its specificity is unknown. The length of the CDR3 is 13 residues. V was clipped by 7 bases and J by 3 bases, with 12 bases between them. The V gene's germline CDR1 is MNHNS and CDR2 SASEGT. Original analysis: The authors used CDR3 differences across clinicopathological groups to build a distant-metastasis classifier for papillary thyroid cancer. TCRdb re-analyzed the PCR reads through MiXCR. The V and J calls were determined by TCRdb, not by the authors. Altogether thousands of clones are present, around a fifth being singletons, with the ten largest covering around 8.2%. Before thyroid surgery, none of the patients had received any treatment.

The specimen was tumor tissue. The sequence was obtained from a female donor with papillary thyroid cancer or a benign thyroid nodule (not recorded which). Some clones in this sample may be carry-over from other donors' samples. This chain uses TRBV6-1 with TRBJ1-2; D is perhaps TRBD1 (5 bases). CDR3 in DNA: TGTGCCAGCACTCCCAGGGAGGACTATGGCTACACCTTC. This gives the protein CASTPREDYGYTF.